The clone carrying this T cell receptor beta chain has a count of ten or more. Its cognate antigen is unknown. The sample originates from a study of read filtering for tumor transcriptome and immune sequencing. The wider study: Mean patient age was roughly 61 years, range roughly 45 to 85; 17 male, some 14 female. Study observations and caveats: Sorted CD138-negative bone marrow cells were not purified T cells. Approximately 87% of IR-seq clonotypes had a single read, yet these held around 4% of reads.

V was clipped by 5 bases and J by 0 bases, with 14 bases between them. This CDR3 spans 16 amino acids. Germline V gene data show CDR1 as MDHEN and CDR2 as SYDVKM. The library was built from roughly 400 ng RNA with molecular barcoded adaptors for alpha/delta and beta/gamma chains. MiXCR, run by TCRdb on the reads, gives a single entry per CDR3 protein. Altogether around 44,000 distinct CDR3 sequences are present, 13% being singletons, with the ten largest covering roughly 31%. At the time of active disease, bone marrow was collected from every patient. This sequence joins TRBV28 and TRBJ2-4; unclear D gene. Material: a population of CD138-negative cells sorted from bone marrow. This sequence originates from a donor at least 40 years old with multiple myeloma. DNA for the CDR3: TGTGCCAGCAGTCTACCCGACACGCTAGCCAAAAACATTCAGTACTTC. As protein: CASSLPDTLAKNIQYF.